The subject of this entry is one T cell receptor beta chain. Base-call qualities are not available, and no considerably larger clone is one nucleotide away. This specimen comes from a study of graft-versus-host responses after intestinal transplantation (dated by TCRdb to about 2021). Background for the entire study: The transplants that recipients got were multivisceral, liver-intestinal, or isolated intestinal. Every recipient was given anti-thymocyte globulin induction, followed by around three years of maintenance tacrolimus and steroids. After intestinal transplantation, graft-versus-host and host-versus-graft alloreactive T cell clones were followed in the graft, circulation and bone marrow using bulk TCR-beta CDR3 sequencing. To identify alloreactive clones, pre-transplant mixed lymphocyte reaction products were sequenced and then compared with unstimulated pre-transplant donor and recipient T cells. A cohort of 24 intestinal transplant recipients, including one retransplant, was enrolled, and a few patients lacking pretransplant specimens were excluded. Donor T cell macrochimerism was defined as a peak of at least 4% donor T cells among recipient peripheral blood mononuclear cells. Rather than going through the commercial service, samples from a few later patients were sequenced in-house on an Illumina MiSeq and processed with MiXCR.

Interpreted using the paper, the time point label stands for: cells obtained before transplantation from donor or recipient. Mixed lymphocyte reactions plated around 200,000 CFSE-labeled pre-transplant responders with around 200,000 irradiated violet-dye-labeled stimulators and were cultured for 6 to 7 days. Proliferating CD3+CD4+CFSE-low and CD3+CD8+CFSE-low responder cells were FACS-sorted on a BD Influx sorter after the mixed lymphocyte reaction. Counted from cysteine to phenylalanine, this CDR3 has 15 amino acids. Of the read, only the CDR3 DNA is kept; its 45 bases are in frame from base 1. V has 5 bases trimmed and J has 6 bases trimmed; junction bases matching no gene number 9. The germline V gene (reference sequence) gives CDR1 as LNHDA and CDR2 as SQIVND. Broad study findings and their caveats: Peak levels of circulating GvH clones were associated with declines in HvG clones early after transplant. GvH clones were detected in recipient bone marrow, and some appeared earlier in ileal mucosa or blood, consistent with an intestinal mucosal origin. High GvH to HvG T cell clonal ratios were observed in the allografts of patients with donor T cell macrochimerism. The relatively low number and heterogeneity of intestinal transplant patients limited the conclusions.

Library construction relied on the immunoSEQ multiplex PCR assay. For most patients, genomic DNA was isolated with the Qiagen DNeasy Blood and Tissue Kit and shipped frozen to Adaptive Biotechnologies for TCR sequencing. Adaptive Biotechnologies carried out high-throughput TCR-beta CDR3 sequencing of genomic DNA for most patients. As for the authors' bioinformatics: TCR sequencing data were retrieved from Adaptive's ImmunoSEQ software for 18 patients, whereas a few other patients were processed with MiXCR and VDJtools. To correct CD4 versus CD8 sorting errors, any sequence found in both subsets at a frequency ratio below 5:1 was removed. CDR3 nucleotide sequences shared between donor and recipient were removed because the origin of such sequences could not be assigned. To be classed as alloreactive, a clone needed at least 2-fold expansion over unstimulated cells and a minimum CFSE-low frequency of 0.002% (template counts) or 0.001% (read counts). Mappable clones were those detected in sequenced pre-transplant spleen, lymph node, or MLR CFSE-low populations of the donor or recipient. Cumulative frequency of alloreactive clones was calculated as a percentage of all sequences weighted by copy number. Entries here come from immuneACCESS through TCRdb and include only in-frame sequences with V and J called. Some clones fail to appear in such tables; in the studies checked, an unresolved V gene covers under half of the shortfall, and the cause of the remainder is unknown. Clone size and V and J calls were adopted from that table, with D and trimming inferred from the DNA. This sample has about 3,900 clones in its table, and approximately 40% of those were observed once. Of the sample, around 6.4% falls within the top ten clones.

The clonotype was recovered from a human patient who was an organ donor for intestinal transplantation. Sequences were derived from alloreactive CD8+ T cells from a mixed lymphocyte reaction culture, sampled before transplantation. The sample's cell subset or site, from its label and the paper: CFSE-low proliferating T cells sorted from approximately six-day pre-transplant mixed lymphocyte reaction (GvH or HvG direction). The chain is assembled from TRBV19 and TRBJ1-2, with 10 bases aligning to TRBD1. CDR3 sequence: CASSFTTGGYDGYTF. The nucleotides read TGTGCCAGTAGTTTCACGACAGGGGGCTACGATGGCTACACCTTC.